This T cell receptor (beta chain) was sequenced during a study of cytomegalovirus exposure and HLA in healthy donors. 13 Jbeta primers and 60 Vbeta primers were used for the PCR. TCRdb's copy holds only in-frame clones and misses some; the assay was immunoSEQ multiplex PCR. The sample has over 75,000 clones; around 76% are singletons. Trimming left V 8 bases short and J 5 bases short, with 9 bases between. From germline, CDR1 is MNHNS and CDR2 SASEGT. The CDR3 runs to 12 residues. The rearrangement joins TRBV6-1 to TRBJ1-4; no reliable D call. This receptor was obtained from a man in his forties in good health and CMV-seropositive. Sequencing was performed on PBMCs. CDR3 in DNA: TGTGCCAGCCGGGGAGGGAATGAAAAACTGTTTTTT. Residues: CASRGGNEKLFF.